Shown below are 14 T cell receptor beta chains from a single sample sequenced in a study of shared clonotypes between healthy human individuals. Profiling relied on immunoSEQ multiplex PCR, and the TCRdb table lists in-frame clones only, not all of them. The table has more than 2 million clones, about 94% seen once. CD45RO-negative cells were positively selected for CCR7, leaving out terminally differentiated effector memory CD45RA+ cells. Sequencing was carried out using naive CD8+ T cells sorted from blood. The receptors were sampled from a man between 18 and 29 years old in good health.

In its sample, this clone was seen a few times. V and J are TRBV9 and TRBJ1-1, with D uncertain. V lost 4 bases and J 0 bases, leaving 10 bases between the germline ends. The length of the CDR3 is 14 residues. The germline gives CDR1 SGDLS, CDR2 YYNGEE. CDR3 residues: CASSPGPVNTEAFF. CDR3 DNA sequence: TGTGCCAGCAGCCCCGGACCCGTGAACACTGAAGCTTTCTTT.

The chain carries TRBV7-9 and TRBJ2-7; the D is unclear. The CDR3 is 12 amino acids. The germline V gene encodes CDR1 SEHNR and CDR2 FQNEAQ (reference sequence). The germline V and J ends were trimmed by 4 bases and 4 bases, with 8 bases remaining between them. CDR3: CASSSLFYEQYF. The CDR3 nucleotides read TGTGCCAGCAGCTCACTCTTTTACGAGCAGTACTTC.

The DNA for the CDR3 is TGTGCCAGCCATGCCCACAATGAGCAGTTCTTC. It specifies CASHAHNEQFF. The chain couples TRBV2 to TRBJ2-1, with unresolved D. CDR3 length equals 11 residues. Germline loops: CDR1 SNHLY, CDR2 FYNNEI. Trimming left V 8 bases short and J 5 bases short, with 7 bases between.

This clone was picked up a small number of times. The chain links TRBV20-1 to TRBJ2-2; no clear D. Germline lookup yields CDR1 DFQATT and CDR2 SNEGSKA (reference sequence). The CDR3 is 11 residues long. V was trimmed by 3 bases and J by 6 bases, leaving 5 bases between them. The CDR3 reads CSASDAGELFF. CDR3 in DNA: TGCAGTGCTAGTGACGCCGGGGAGCTGTTTTTT.

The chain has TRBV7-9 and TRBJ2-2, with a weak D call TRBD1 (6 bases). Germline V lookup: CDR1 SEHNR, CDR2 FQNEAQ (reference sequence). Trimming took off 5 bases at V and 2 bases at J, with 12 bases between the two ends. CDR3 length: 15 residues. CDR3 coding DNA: TGTGCCAGCAGCCTGGGGGACACTAACACCGGGGAGCTGTTTTTT. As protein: CASSLGDTNTGELFF.

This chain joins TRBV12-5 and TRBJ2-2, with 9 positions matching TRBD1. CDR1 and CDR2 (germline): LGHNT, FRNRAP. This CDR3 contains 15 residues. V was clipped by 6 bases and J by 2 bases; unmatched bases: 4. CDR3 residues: CASGRTGDNTGELFF. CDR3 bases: TGTGCTAGTGGGCGGACAGGGGATAACACCGGGGAGCTGTTTTTT.

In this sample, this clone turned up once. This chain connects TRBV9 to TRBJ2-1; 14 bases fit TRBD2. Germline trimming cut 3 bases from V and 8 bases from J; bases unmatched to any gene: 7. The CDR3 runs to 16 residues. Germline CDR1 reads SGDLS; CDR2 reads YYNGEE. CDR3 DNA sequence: TGTGCCAGCAGCGCCAGCCCGGGACTAGCGGGAGATGAGCAGTTCTTC. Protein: CASSASPGLAGDEQFF.

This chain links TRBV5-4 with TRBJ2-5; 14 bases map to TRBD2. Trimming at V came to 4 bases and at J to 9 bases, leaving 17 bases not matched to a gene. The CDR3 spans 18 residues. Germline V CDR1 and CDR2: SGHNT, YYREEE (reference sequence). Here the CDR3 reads CASSILGTSGSLTGAQYF. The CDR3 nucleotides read TGTGCCAGCAGCATATTAGGGACTAGCGGGAGCTTAACTGGGGCCCAGTACTTC. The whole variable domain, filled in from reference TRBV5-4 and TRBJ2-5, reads ETGVTQSPTHLIKTRGQQVTLRCSSQSGHNTVSWYQQALGQGPQFIFQYYREEENGRGNFPPRFSGLQFPNYSSELNVNALELDDSALYLCASSILGTSGSLTGAQYFGPGTRLLVL.

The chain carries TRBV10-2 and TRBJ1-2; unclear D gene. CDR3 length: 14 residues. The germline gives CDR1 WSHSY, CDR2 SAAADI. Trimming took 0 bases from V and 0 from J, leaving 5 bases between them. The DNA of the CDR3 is TGCGCCAGCAGTGAGTCCCCAGCTAACTATGGCTACACCTTC. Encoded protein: CASSESPANYGYTF.

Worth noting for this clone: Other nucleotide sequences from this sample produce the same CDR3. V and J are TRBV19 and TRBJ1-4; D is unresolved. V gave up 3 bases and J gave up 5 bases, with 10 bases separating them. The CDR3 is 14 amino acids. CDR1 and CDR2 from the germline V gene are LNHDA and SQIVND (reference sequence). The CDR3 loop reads CASSIRNMNEKLFF. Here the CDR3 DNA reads TGTGCCAGTAGTATCCGGAATATGAATGAAAAACTGTTTTTT.

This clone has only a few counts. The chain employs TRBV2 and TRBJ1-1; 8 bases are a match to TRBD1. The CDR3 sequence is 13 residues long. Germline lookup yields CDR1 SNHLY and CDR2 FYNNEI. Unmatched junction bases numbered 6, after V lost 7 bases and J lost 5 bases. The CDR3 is CASIRTGRTEAFF. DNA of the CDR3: TGTGCCAGCATAAGGACAGGGCGGACTGAAGCTTTCTTT.

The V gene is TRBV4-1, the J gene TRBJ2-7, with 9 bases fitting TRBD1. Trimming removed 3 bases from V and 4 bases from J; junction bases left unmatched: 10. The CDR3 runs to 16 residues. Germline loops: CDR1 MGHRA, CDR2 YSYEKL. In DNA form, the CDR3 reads TGCGCCAGCAGCCAGGGACCGACAGGGGGAGAGTACGAGCAGTACTTC. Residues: CASSQGPTGGEYEQYF.

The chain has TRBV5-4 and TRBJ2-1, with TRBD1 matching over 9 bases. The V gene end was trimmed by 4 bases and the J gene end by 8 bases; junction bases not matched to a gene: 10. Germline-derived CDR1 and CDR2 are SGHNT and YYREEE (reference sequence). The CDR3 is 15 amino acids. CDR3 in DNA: TGTGCCAGCAGCATGGGACAGGGCCGGGGGTATGAGCAGTTCTTC. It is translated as CASSMGQGRGYEQFF.

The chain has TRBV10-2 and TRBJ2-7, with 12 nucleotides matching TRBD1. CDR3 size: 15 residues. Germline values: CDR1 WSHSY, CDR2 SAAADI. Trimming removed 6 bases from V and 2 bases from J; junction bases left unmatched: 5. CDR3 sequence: CASSAGTGGAYEQYF. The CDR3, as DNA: TGCGCCAGCAGCGCCGGGACAGGGGGCGCCTACGAGCAGTACTTC.